These T cell receptor beta chains were read from a single sample in a study of blood T cell repertoires in COVID-19. The assay was immunoSEQ multiplex PCR, and TCRdb's table has in-frame clones only and misses some. The sample lists 250,000 to 300,000 clones, 86% occurring once. Sequenced input: peripheral blood. These receptor sequences come from a man aged 30 to 39 with active or convalescent COVID-19. Each CDR3 is given with its conserved first and last residue. The D gene is left open where the match is weak. Clone sizes are given selectively: once, few, many, or a class where the clone is expanded.

d_call: TRBD2
v_call: TRBV7-9
clone_size: NA
j_call: TRBJ2-3
cdr3_aa: CASSLARLAGRTDTQYF
cdr3_nt: TGTGCCAGCAGCTTAGCTCGACTAGCGGGGCGCACAGATACGCAGTATTTT

d_call: TRBD1
v_call: TRBV11-2
clone_size: NA
j_call: TRBJ1-5
cdr3_aa: CASRDRDSNQPQHF
cdr3_nt: TGTGCCAGCAGGGACAGGGACAGCAATCAGCCCCAGCATTTT

d_call: NA
v_call: TRBV9
clone_size: NA
j_call: TRBJ2-3
cdr3_aa: CASSVGASSTDTQYF
cdr3_nt: TGTGCCAGCAGCGTAGGGGCGTCTAGCACAGATACGCAGTATTTT

d_call: NA
v_call: TRBV11-3
clone_size: NA
j_call: TRBJ2-3
cdr3_aa: CASSLGRTGADTQYF
cdr3_nt: TGTGCCAGCAGCTTAGGACGGACTGGAGCAGATACGCAGTATTTT

d_call: NA
v_call: TRBV7-3
clone_size: few
j_call: TRBJ2-3
cdr3_aa: CASSAGHRDTQYF
cdr3_nt: TGTGCCAGCAGCGCCGGACACCGCGATACGCAGTATTTT

d_call: NA
v_call: TRBV21-1
clone_size: NA
j_call: TRBJ2-4
cdr3_aa: CASSTGPWTGGAIQYF
cdr3_nt: TGTGCCAGCAGCACAGGGCCCTGGACAGGGGGGGCCATTCAGTACTTC

d_call: TRBD1
v_call: TRBV4-3
clone_size: NA
j_call: TRBJ2-7
cdr3_aa: CASSQEIRTGLTYEQYF
cdr3_nt: TGCGCCAGCAGCCAAGAAATTAGGACAGGTCTAACCTACGAGCAGTACTTC

d_call: TRBD2
v_call: TRBV5-4
clone_size: NA
j_call: TRBJ2-2
cdr3_aa: CASSPSLPGLAGDTGELFF
cdr3_nt: TGTGCCAGCAGCCCGAGTCTTCCGGGACTAGCGGGCGACACCGGGGAGCTGTTTTTT

d_call: NA
v_call: TRBV7-2
clone_size: NA
j_call: TRBJ1-1
cdr3_aa: CASSEDWAEAFF
cdr3_nt: TGTGCCAGCAGCGAAGACTGGGCTGAAGCTTTCTTT

d_call: NA
v_call: TRBV3-1/TRBV3-2
clone_size: once
j_call: TRBJ2-1
cdr3_aa: CASSQEPSVVEQFF
cdr3_nt: TGTGCCAGCAGCCAAGAGCCTAGCGTGGTTGAGCAGTTCTTC

d_call: NA
v_call: TRBV5-6
clone_size: NA
j_call: TRBJ2-3
cdr3_aa: CASSLKQSLAYTDTQYF
cdr3_nt: TGTGCCAGCAGCTTGAAGCAATCCCTAGCGTACACAGATACGCAGTATTTT

d_call: NA
v_call: TRBV18
clone_size: NA
j_call: TRBJ1-2
cdr3_aa: CASSPPRAEGYTF
cdr3_nt: TGTGCCAGCTCACCACCCAGGGCGGAGGGCTACACCTTC

d_call: NA
v_call: TRBV29-1
clone_size: NA
j_call: TRBJ2-7
cdr3_aa: CSAHRGSAGEQYF
cdr3_nt: TGCAGCGCCCACAGGGGTAGCGCGGGGGAGCAGTACTTC

d_call: TRBD2
v_call: TRBV14
clone_size: once
j_call: TRBJ2-1
cdr3_aa: CASSSGGATYSSYNEQFF
cdr3_nt: TGTGCCAGCAGTAGCGGGGGGGCAACTTACAGCTCCTACAATGAGCAGTTCTTC

d_call: TRBD1
v_call: TRBV5-1
clone_size: NA
j_call: TRBJ2-7
cdr3_aa: CASSPRGGQGSYEQYF
cdr3_nt: TGCGCCAGCAGCCCAAGGGGGGGACAGGGCTCCTACGAGCAGTACTTC

d_call: NA
v_call: TRBV29-1
clone_size: NA
j_call: TRBJ1-2
cdr3_aa: CSVDFDEGFRYGYTF
cdr3_nt: TGCAGCGTTGACTTCGACGAGGGTTTTAGGTATGGCTACACCTTC

d_call: TRBD1
v_call: TRBV3-1/TRBV3-2
clone_size: NA
j_call: TRBJ1-1
cdr3_aa: CASSHYRGGQGLTEAFF
cdr3_nt: TGTGCCAGCAGCCACTATCGGGGGGGACAGGGGCTCACTGAAGCTTTCTTT

d_call: TRBD1
v_call: TRBV19
clone_size: once
j_call: TRBJ1-2
cdr3_aa: CASSSFRDRVINYGYTF
cdr3_nt: TGTGCCAGTAGTTCGTTCCGGGACAGGGTGATAAACTATGGCTACACCTTC

d_call: NA
v_call: TRBV6-2/TRBV6-3
clone_size: NA
j_call: TRBJ1-2
cdr3_aa: CASSLGLGGYTF
cdr3_nt: TGTGCCAGCAGTTTGGGCTTGGGCGGCTACACCTTC

d_call: NA
v_call: TRBV7-8
clone_size: NA
j_call: TRBJ2-7
cdr3_aa: CASSLTTGNYEQYF
cdr3_nt: TGTGCCAGCAGCTTAACGACAGGTAACTACGAGCAGTACTTC

d_call: NA
v_call: TRBV6-2/TRBV6-3
clone_size: NA
j_call: TRBJ1-1
cdr3_aa: CASSRRTHIFEAFF
cdr3_nt: TGTGCCAGCAGCCGAAGGACACACATATTTGAAGCTTTCTTT

d_call: NA
v_call: TRBV27
clone_size: NA
j_call: TRBJ1-2
cdr3_aa: CASSLQGLGYGYTF
cdr3_nt: TGTGCCAGCAGTTTACAGGGGTTGGGCTATGGCTACACCTTC

d_call: TRBD1
v_call: TRBV6-5
clone_size: once
j_call: TRBJ2-1
cdr3_aa: CASSLTGAGSEQFF
cdr3_nt: TGTGCCAGCAGTTTGACAGGGGCGGGGAGCGAGCAGTTCTTC

d_call: TRBD2
v_call: TRBV14
clone_size: NA
j_call: TRBJ2-7
cdr3_aa: CASSKRGKDGEQYF
cdr3_nt: TGTGCCAGCTCAAAGCGGGGGAAGGACGGCGAGCAGTACTTC

d_call: NA
v_call: TRBV4-1
clone_size: NA
j_call: TRBJ2-1
cdr3_aa: CASSQVTGSYNEQFF
cdr3_nt: TGCGCCAGCAGCCAAGTAACAGGTAGCTACAATGAGCAGTTCTTC

d_call: TRBD2
v_call: TRBV4-2
clone_size: NA
j_call: TRBJ2-3
cdr3_aa: CASSEQRGGLTDTQYF
cdr3_nt: TGTGCCAGCAGCGAACAACGGGGGGGCCTCACAGATACGCAGTATTTT

d_call: TRBD1
v_call: TRBV15
clone_size: NA
j_call: TRBJ2-4
cdr3_aa: CATSRDWGQKNIQYF
cdr3_nt: TGTGCCACCAGCAGAGATTGGGGACAGAAAAACATTCAGTACTTC

d_call: NA
v_call: TRBV5-1
clone_size: NA
j_call: TRBJ1-1
cdr3_aa: CASSLGRENTEAFF
cdr3_nt: TGCGCCAGCAGCTTGGGGAGGGAAAACACTGAAGCTTTCTTT

d_call: TRBD1
v_call: TRBV6-1
clone_size: NA
j_call: TRBJ1-2
cdr3_aa: CASSDKPGQGYHADGYTF
cdr3_nt: TGTGCCAGCAGTGACAAACCGGGACAGGGGTATCACGCTGATGGCTACACCTTC

d_call: NA
v_call: TRBV7-2
clone_size: NA
j_call: TRBJ2-3
cdr3_aa: CASSLDVTRLRADTQYF
cdr3_nt: TGTGCCAGCAGCTTAGACGTTACTAGGCTGCGGGCAGATACGCAGTATTTT

d_call: TRBD1
v_call: TRBV5-6
clone_size: NA
j_call: TRBJ1-2
cdr3_aa: CASSSGDRQYGYTF
cdr3_nt: TGTGCCAGCAGCTCCGGGGACAGGCAATATGGCTACACCTTC

d_call: NA
v_call: TRBV20-1
clone_size: NA
j_call: TRBJ2-1
cdr3_aa: CSASGDEQFF
cdr3_nt: TGCAGTGCTAGCGGGGATGAGCAGTTCTTC

d_call: NA
v_call: TRBV15
clone_size: NA
j_call: TRBJ2-3
cdr3_aa: CATSSSAGFADTQYF
cdr3_nt: TGTGCCACCAGCAGCTCTGCGGGATTCGCGGATACGCAGTATTTT

d_call: TRBD2
v_call: TRBV3-1/TRBV3-2
clone_size: NA
j_call: TRBJ2-1
cdr3_aa: CASGAGGPQFF
cdr3_nt: TGTGCCAGCGGAGCGGGGGGGCCTCAGTTCTTC

d_call: TRBD2
v_call: TRBV14
clone_size: NA
j_call: TRBJ2-2
cdr3_aa: CASSQGVFSLAGPGELFF
cdr3_nt: TGTGCCAGCAGCCAAGGAGTTTTTAGTCTAGCGGGGCCCGGGGAGCTGTTTTTT

d_call: NA
v_call: TRBV3-1/TRBV3-2
clone_size: NA
j_call: TRBJ1-1
cdr3_aa: CASSRSGGMNTEAFF
cdr3_nt: TGTGCCAGCAGCCGGTCGGGCGGGATGAACACTGAAGCTTTCTTT

d_call: NA
v_call: TRBV3-1/TRBV3-2
clone_size: NA
j_call: TRBJ1-2
cdr3_aa: CASDGTQGGGYTF
cdr3_nt: TGTGCCAGCGATGGGACTCAGGGTGGCGGCTACACCTTC

d_call: NA
v_call: TRBV4-1
clone_size: NA
j_call: TRBJ1-1
cdr3_aa: CASSQDNGVLRVNTEAFF
cdr3_nt: TGCGCCAGCAGCCAAGATAATGGGGTTTTGAGGGTGAACACTGAAGCTTTCTTT

d_call: TRBD1
v_call: TRBV27
clone_size: NA
j_call: TRBJ1-2
cdr3_aa: CASSLTGQAYGYTF
cdr3_nt: TGTGCCAGCAGTTTGACGGGACAGGCCTATGGCTACACCTTC

d_call: TRBD1
v_call: TRBV4-1
clone_size: NA
j_call: TRBJ2-7
cdr3_aa: CASSQNARTGDEQYF
cdr3_nt: TGCGCCAGCAGCCAGAATGCCCGGACAGGGGACGAGCAGTACTTC

d_call: NA
v_call: TRBV12-3/TRBV12-4
clone_size: many
j_call: TRBJ1-2
cdr3_aa: CASSLRGGYTF
cdr3_nt: TGTGCCAGCAGTCTGCGGGGTGGCTACACCTTC

d_call: NA
v_call: TRBV6-6
clone_size: few
j_call: TRBJ1-1
cdr3_aa: CASSLWGGSTEAFF
cdr3_nt: TGTGCCAGCAGTTTATGGGGCGGGAGCACTGAAGCTTTCTTT